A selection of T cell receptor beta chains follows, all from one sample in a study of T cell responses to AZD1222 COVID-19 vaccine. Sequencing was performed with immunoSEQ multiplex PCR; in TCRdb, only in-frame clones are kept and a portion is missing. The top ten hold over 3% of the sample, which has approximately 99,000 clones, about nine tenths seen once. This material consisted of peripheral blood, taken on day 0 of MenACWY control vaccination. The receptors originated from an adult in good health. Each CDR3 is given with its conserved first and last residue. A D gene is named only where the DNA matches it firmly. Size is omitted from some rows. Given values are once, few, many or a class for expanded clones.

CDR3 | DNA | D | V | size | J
CASSPGQGHQPQHF | TGTGCCAGCAGTCCTGGACAGGGCCATCAGCCCCAGCATTTT | TRBD1 | TRBV6-5 | - | TRBJ1-5
CASSSRGGTNNQPQHF | TGTGCCAGCAGCTCCCGGGGAGGGACAAACAATCAGCCCCAGCATTTT | - | TRBV21-1 | - | TRBJ1-5
CASRKPGGPNTEAFF | TGTGCCAGTAGGAAACCGGGTGGTCCGAACACTGAAGCTTTCTTT | - | TRBV19 | - | TRBJ1-1
CASSQDSRTGKNSPLHF | TGCGCCAGCAGCCAAGATTCAAGGACAGGGAAAAATTCACCCCTCCACTTT | TRBD1 | TRBV4-3 | few | TRBJ1-6
CAWETGRNQPQHF | TGTGCCTGGGAAACAGGACGCAATCAGCCCCAGCATTTT | - | TRBV30 | - | TRBJ1-5
CASSPSAAEAFF | TGTGCCAGCAGCCCCTCGGCGGCTGAAGCTTTCTTT | - | TRBV7-9 | - | TRBJ1-1
CASSWGQGPSYEQYF | TGTGCCAGCAGCTGGGGACAGGGACCCTCCTACGAGCAGTACTTC | TRBD1 | TRBV7-8 | - | TRBJ2-7
CASGFGTGPYNEQFF | TGTGCTAGTGGTTTTGGGACGGGTCCCTACAATGAGCAGTTCTTC | - | TRBV12-5 | - | TRBJ2-1
CASSRRANTGELFF | TGTGCCAGCAGCAGACGGGCGAACACCGGGGAGCTGTTTTTT | - | TRBV7-2 | - | TRBJ2-2
CASSTGPFRTLHF | TGTGCCAGTAGTACAGGCCCCTTTAGAACCCTCCACTTT | - | TRBV19 | - | TRBJ1-6
CSASRRTGVGANVLTF | TGCAGTGCAAGTAGGCGGACAGGGGTCGGGGCCAACGTCCTGACTTTC | TRBD1 | TRBV20-1 | - | TRBJ2-6
CASSFLDTAYGYTF | TGTGCCAGCAGTTTCCTTGACACCGCCTATGGCTACACCTTC | - | TRBV28 | - | TRBJ1-2
CASSPEGDSEETQYF | TGTGCCAGCAGCCCCGAAGGGGACAGCGAAGAGACCCAGTACTTC | - | TRBV21-1 | - | TRBJ2-5
CASSFMGLAADTQYF | TGCGCCAGCAGCTTTATGGGACTAGCGGCGGATACGCAGTATTTT | TRBD2 | TRBV5-1 | - | TRBJ2-3
CASSSGVTGELFF | TGTGCCAGCAGTTCGGGGGTTACCGGGGAGCTGTTTTTT | - | TRBV6-2/TRBV6-3 | - | TRBJ2-2
CASSPGGSSYNSPLHF | TGTGCCAGCAGTCCGGGGGGGAGCTCCTATAATTCACCCCTCCACTTT | - | TRBV27 | - | TRBJ1-6
CASSYGTVSYNSPLHF | TGTGCCAGCAGTTACGGCACTGTCTCCTATAATTCACCCCTCCACTTT | - | TRBV6-5 | - | TRBJ1-6
CASSRTSGGPETQYF | TGTGCCAGCAGTAGGACTAGCGGGGGCCCAGAGACCCAGTACTTC | TRBD2 | TRBV6-2/TRBV6-3 | - | TRBJ2-5
CASSLHISPKNIQYF | TGTGCCAGCAGCTTACATATTAGCCCTAAAAACATTCAGTACTTC | - | TRBV7-2 | - | TRBJ2-4
CASSVGGGNQPQHF | TGTGCCAGCAGCGTCGGGGGGGGCAATCAGCCCCAGCATTTT | - | TRBV9 | - | TRBJ1-5
CASSVRATYEQYF | TGTGCCAGCAGTGTAAGAGCTACCTACGAGCAGTACTTC | - | TRBV12-3/TRBV12-4 | - | TRBJ2-7
CASSPVRQDTEAFF | TGTGCCAGTAGTCCGGTCAGGCAAGACACTGAAGCTTTCTTT | - | TRBV19 | - | TRBJ1-1
CATSEGQGLGYTF | TGTGCCACCAGTGAAGGACAGGGACTTGGCTACACCTTC | TRBD1 | TRBV24-1 | - | TRBJ1-2
CASSRLDRRPPSYNEQFF | TGTGCCAGCAGCCGACTGGACCGTCGACCCCCCTCCTACAATGAGCAGTTCTTC | - | TRBV3-1/TRBV3-2 | - | TRBJ2-1
CASSQDREVEQFF | TGTGCCAGCAGCCAAGACAGGGAAGTTGAGCAGTTCTTC | TRBD1 | TRBV7-3 | - | TRBJ2-1
CASSQGRPQGLGYNEQFF | TGTGCCAGCAGCCAAGGACGCCCACAGGGTTTAGGCTACAATGAGCAGTTCTTC | - | TRBV4-2 | - | TRBJ2-1
CASSLGYEQYF | TGTGCCAGCAGTTTGGGCTACGAGCAGTACTTC | - | TRBV6-2/TRBV6-3 | few | TRBJ2-7
CASSLTGATGGEQYF | TGTGCCAGCAGCTTAACAGGGGCCACCGGGGGCGAGCAGTACTTC | - | TRBV7-9 | - | TRBJ2-7
CASREGPNYGYTF | TGTGCCAGCAGGGAAGGACCCAACTATGGCTACACCTTC | - | TRBV6-1 | - | TRBJ1-2